The next 14 T cell receptor beta chains were all read from a single sample in a study of regulatory T cells in long-lasting Graves disease. Relying on iRepertoire HTBI primers and Arm-PCR of CDR3 regions, the team built TCR beta libraries. From the multiplex PCR reads, TCRdb called clonotypes with MiXCR, one entry per CDR3 protein. Here the sample spans around 400,000 distinct CDR3 sequences, around 20% being singletons. Noted time point: persistent/refractory GD, antithyroid drugs over 5 years with positive TRAb. PBMC RNA served as the TCR library source. The specimen comprised peripheral blood mononuclear cells (PBMCs), sampled when the disease was refractory, from a patient treated with antithyroid drugs. These receptors were obtained from a female donor with Graves disease.

The chain has TRBV28 and TRBJ2-3, with D possibly TRBD1 on 6 matching bases. The germline V gene encodes CDR1 MDHEN and CDR2 SYDVKM. Deletions cut 4 bases from V and 6 bases from J, with 20 bases between. The CDR3 runs to 16 residues. The CDR3 DNA follows: TGTGCCAGCAGTTCTCAAATTACAGGGCGGGTGGATACGCAGTATTTT. This codes for CASSSQITGRVDTQYF.

This clonotype was picked up a small number of times. This chain links TRBV20-1 with TRBJ1-2; maybe TRBD1 (5 bases). Germline V CDR1 and CDR2: DFQATT, SNEGSKA (reference sequence). With 4 bases removed from V and 8 bases from J, the gap between germline ends came to 11 bases. There are 11 residues in the CDR3. CDR3 sequence (DNA): TGCAGTGCTACGGGGACTTACGGCTACACCTTC. This encodes CSATGTYGYTF.

The CDR3 region is CSASGGFYSYEQYF. DNA for the CDR3: TGCAGTGCTAGTGGTGGATTTTATTCCTACGAGCAGTACTTC. The chain combines TRBV20-1 with TRBJ2-7; no clear D. Trimming removed 3 bases from V and 1 base from J, with 13 bases in between. Germline V gene data show CDR1 as DFQATT and CDR2 as SNEGSKA (reference sequence). The CDR3 length is 14 residues.

Notes on this clonotype: One base away lies a much larger clone, so this may be a sequencing read error. The rearrangement uses TRBV29-1 and TRBJ1-2, with unresolved D. This CDR3 has 13 amino acids. V gave up 4 bases and J gave up 2 bases, with 11 bases separating them. Germline-derived CDR1 and CDR2 are SQVTM and ANQGSEA. The CDR3 here is CSVGDGENYGYTF. The CDR3 nucleotides read TGCAGCGTTGGAGATGGGGAGAACTATGGCTACACCTTC.

V gene TRBV10-3 combines with J gene TRBJ2-2; 8 bases fit TRBD1. This CDR3 comprises 13 residues. Trimming cost V 6 bases and J 7 bases; bases outside gene matches: 4. Germline V gives CDR1 ENHRY, CDR2 SYGVKD. This CDR3 is CAISATGGGELFF. CDR3 bases: TGTGCCATCAGCGCCACAGGGGGCGGGGAGCTGTTTTTT.

This clonotype was counted ten times or more. The chain couples TRBV29-1 to TRBJ2-5; 8 bases are shared with TRBD1. Germline V gives CDR1 SQVTM, CDR2 ANQGSEA. Trimming cost V 6 bases and J 3 bases; bases outside gene matches: 6. CDR3 size: 13 residues. The CDR3, as DNA: TGCAGCGTCGTCACAGGGGGAGAAGAGACCCAGTACTTC. The encoded protein is CSVVTGGEETQYF. Drawing the rest from reference TRBV29-1 and TRBJ2-5, the complete variable domain is SAVISQKPSRDICQRGTSLTIQCQVDSQVTMMFWYRQQPGQSLTLIATANQGSEATYESGFVIDKFPISRPNLTFSTLTVSNMSPEDSSIYLCSVVTGGEETQYFGPGTRLLVL.

Ten or more counts support this clonotype. This rearrangement joins TRBV28 to TRBJ2-1; 11 bases align to TRBD2. This CDR3 contains 15 residues. CDR1 is MDHEN and CDR2 is SYDVKM in the germline V gene. After removal of 6 bases from V and 4 bases from J, the junction contained 5 bases not matched to a gene. In nucleotides, the CDR3 is TGTGCCAGCAGCTTGGGACTAGCGGAATACAATGAGCAGTTCTTC. This translates into CASSLGLAEYNEQFF.

The genes are TRBV25-1 and TRBJ1-2, with 9 bases lining up with TRBD1. This CDR3 is built from 14 residues. Trimming at V came to 7 bases and at J to 4 bases, leaving 7 bases not matched to a gene. Germline V gene lookup returns CDR1 MGHDK and CDR2 SYGVNS. Written as DNA, the CDR3 is TGTGCCAGCAAAGGGACAGGGTCAGGCTATGGCTACACCTTC. Translation gives CASKGTGSGYGYTF.

This clonotype was picked up a small number of times. The V gene is TRBV9, the J gene TRBJ1-2; D is uncertain. In germline, CDR1 is SGDLS, CDR2 YYNGEE. V lost 2 bases to trimming and J lost 5 bases, with 10 bases between them. The CDR3 has 13 residues. CDR3 DNA sequence: TGTGCCAGCAGCGTTAGCTCTCTGTATGGCTACACCTTC. Translating it yields CASSVSSLYGYTF.

This clonotype has a count of ten or more. The chain is built from TRBV28 and TRBJ1-5; perhaps TRBD1 as D (6 bases). Trimming left V 6 bases short and J 2 bases short, with 14 bases between. The CDR3 contains 15 residues. Germline assignment: CDR1 MDHEN and CDR2 SYDVKM. This CDR3 is CASSPDRIGNQPQHF. Written as DNA, the CDR3 is TGTGCCAGCAGCCCGGACAGAATTGGCAATCAGCCCCAGCATTTT.

This clonotype has a handful of counts. The chain is built from TRBV20-1 and TRBJ2-5, with TRBD2 matching 10 bases. The germline CDR1 and CDR2 sequences are DFQATT and SNEGSKA (reference sequence). V was clipped by 1 base and J by 4 bases; unmatched bases: 15. This CDR3 has 18 amino acids. Here the CDR3 DNA reads TGCAGTGCTAGAGCCTTAGGGCTAGCGGGAGCACCAGGAGAGACCCAGTACTTC. Translation: CSARALGLAGAPGETQYF.

This clonotype was observed a handful of times. The chain couples TRBV5-1 to TRBJ1-5, with D possibly being TRBD1 (6 bases). Trimming left V 0 bases short and J 8 bases short, with 12 bases between. Germline V gene lookup returns CDR1 SGHRS and CDR2 YFSETQ. The CDR3 has 14 residues. The DNA for the CDR3 is TGCGCCAGCAGCTTGGCGGGGGGCGGGGAGCCCCAGCATTTT. Amino acid sequence: CASSLAGGGEPQHF.

This clonotype was picked up many times. The V and J genes are TRBV2 and TRBJ2-2; TRBD1 aligns across 7 bases. With V trimmed by 6 bases and J by 0 bases, 4 bases remained unmatched. The CDR3 consists of 15 residues. Germline loops: CDR1 SNHLY, CDR2 FYNNEI. For the CDR3, the DNA is TGTGCCAGCAGGCGACAGGGCTCGAACACCGGGGAGCTGTTTTTT. This sequence encodes CASRRQGSNTGELFF. Filled out from reference TRBV2 and TRBJ2-2, the complete variable domain reads EPEVTQTPSHQVTQMGQEVILRCVPISNHLYFYWYRQILGQKVEFLVSFYNNEISEKSEIFDDQFSVERPDGSNFTLKIRSTKLEDSAMYFCASRRQGSNTGELFFGEGSRLTVL.

This clonotype was found many times. V is TRBV2 and J is TRBJ2-7; TRBD2 might be the D (6 bases). CDR3 length: 15 residues. Between the trimmed V and J ends, which lost 3 bases and 2 bases, there was a span of 14 bases. Germline V lookup: CDR1 SNHLY, CDR2 FYNNEI. DNA of the CDR3: TGTGCCAGCAGTGATCGGGGGAAGGGTGCCTACGAGCAGTACTTC. Translation gives CASSDRGKGAYEQYF.